This T cell receptor (beta chain) derives from a study of cytomegalovirus exposure and HLA in healthy donors. Primers included in the PCR were 60 Vbeta and 13 Jbeta primers. Clones were sequenced by immunoSEQ multiplex PCR, and TCRdb holds only the in-frame ones, with some missing. The sample lists under 200,000 clones, approximately 85% seen once, with less than 2.5% in the top ten. Trimming left V 4 bases short and J 0 bases short, with 8 bases between. The germline V gene encodes CDR1 SGHTS and CDR2 YDEGEE. This CDR3 contains 14 residues. This TCR derives from a woman aged 50 to 60 in good health and CMV-seronegative. Sequences were obtained from PBMCs. The chain uses TRBV5-8 and TRBJ1-5; D may be TRBD1 (5 bases). CDR3: CASSTGYSNQPQHF. CDR3 nucleotides: TGTGCCAGCAGCACAGGATATAGCAATCAGCCCCAGCATTTT.